The clone carrying this T cell receptor beta chain was detected once. Its antigen is unknown. The entry originates in a study of OX40 agonist ivuxolimab in advanced cancers. On the study more broadly: Each patient was given ivuxolimab into a vein every 2 weeks, at 0.01 to 10 mg/kg.

Generated by immunoSEQ multiplex PCR, the TCRdb table keeps only in-frame clones and is missing some. The repertoire holds tens of thousands of clones, with 85% to 90% as singletons. Findings and limits, study-wide: Partial responders dosed at 0.1-3.0 mg/kg displayed clonal expansion ranking among the lowest. Expanded clones were, on average, more numerous among CD8+ T cells than CD4+.

Here the sequenced sample was CD4+ or CD8+ T cells sorted from blood, taken in a trial of the OX40 agonist ivuxolimab. The TCR comes from an adult with an advanced solid tumor such as melanoma, head and neck, liver or kidney cancer.

CDR3 region: CASSSHGRENEQYF. In nucleotides, the CDR3 is TGTGCCAGCAGCTCACACGGTCGTGAAAACGAGCAGTACTTC. The chain employs TRBV9 and TRBJ2-7; unclear D gene. CDR1 SGDLS and CDR2 YYNGEE come from the germline V gene. With 4 bases removed from V and 5 bases from J, the gap between germline ends came to 16 bases. This CDR3 spans 14 amino acids.